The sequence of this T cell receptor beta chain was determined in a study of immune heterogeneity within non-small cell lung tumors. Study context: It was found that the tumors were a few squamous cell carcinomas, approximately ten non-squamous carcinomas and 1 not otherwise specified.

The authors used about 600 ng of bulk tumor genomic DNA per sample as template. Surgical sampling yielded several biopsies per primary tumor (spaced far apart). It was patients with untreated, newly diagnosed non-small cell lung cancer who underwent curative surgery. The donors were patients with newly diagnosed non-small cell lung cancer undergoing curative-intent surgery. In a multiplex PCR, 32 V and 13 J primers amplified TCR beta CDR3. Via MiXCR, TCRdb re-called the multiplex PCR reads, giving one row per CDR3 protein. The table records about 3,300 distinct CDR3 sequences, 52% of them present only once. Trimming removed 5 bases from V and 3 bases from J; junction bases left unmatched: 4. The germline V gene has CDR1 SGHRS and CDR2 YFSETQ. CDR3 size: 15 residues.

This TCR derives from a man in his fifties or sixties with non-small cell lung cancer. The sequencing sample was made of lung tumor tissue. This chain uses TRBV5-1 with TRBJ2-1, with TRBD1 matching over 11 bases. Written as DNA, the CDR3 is TGCGCCAGCAGGGGACAGGGGGAGCGCTACAATGAGCAGTTCTTC. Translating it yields CASRGQGERYNEQFF.